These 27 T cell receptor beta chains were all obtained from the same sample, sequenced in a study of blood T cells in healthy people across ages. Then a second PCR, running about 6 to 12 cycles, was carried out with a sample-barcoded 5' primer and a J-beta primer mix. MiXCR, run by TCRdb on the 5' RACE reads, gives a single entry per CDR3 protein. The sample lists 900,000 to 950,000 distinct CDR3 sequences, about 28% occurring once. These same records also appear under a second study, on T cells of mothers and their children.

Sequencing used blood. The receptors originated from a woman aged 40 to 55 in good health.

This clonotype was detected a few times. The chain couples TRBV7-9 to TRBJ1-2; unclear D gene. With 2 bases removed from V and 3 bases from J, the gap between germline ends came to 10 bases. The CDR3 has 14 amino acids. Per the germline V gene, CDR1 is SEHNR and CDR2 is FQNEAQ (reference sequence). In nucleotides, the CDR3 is TGTGCCAGCAGCTTAAGCACAGAAGACTATGGCTACACCTTC. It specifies CASSLSTEDYGYTF.

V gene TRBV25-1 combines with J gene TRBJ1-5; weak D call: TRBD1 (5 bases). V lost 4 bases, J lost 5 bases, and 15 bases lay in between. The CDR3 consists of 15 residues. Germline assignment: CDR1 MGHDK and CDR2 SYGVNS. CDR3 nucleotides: TGTGCCAGCAGTGGACCGGGGCACCCTGATCAGCCCCAGCATTTT. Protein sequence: CASSGPGHPDQPQHF.

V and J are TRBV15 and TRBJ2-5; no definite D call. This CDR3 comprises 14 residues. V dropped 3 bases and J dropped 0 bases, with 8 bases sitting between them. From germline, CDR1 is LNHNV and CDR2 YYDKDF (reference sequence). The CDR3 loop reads CATSRLQNQETQYF. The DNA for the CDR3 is TGTGCCACCAGCAGGTTGCAGAACCAAGAGACCCAGTACTTC.

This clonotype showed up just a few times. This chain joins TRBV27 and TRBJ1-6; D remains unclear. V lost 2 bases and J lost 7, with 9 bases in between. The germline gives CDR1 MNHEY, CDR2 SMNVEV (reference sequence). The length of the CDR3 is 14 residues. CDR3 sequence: CASSLGGGNSPLHF. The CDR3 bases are TGTGCCAGCAGTTTAGGCGGAGGAAATTCACCCCTCCACTTT.

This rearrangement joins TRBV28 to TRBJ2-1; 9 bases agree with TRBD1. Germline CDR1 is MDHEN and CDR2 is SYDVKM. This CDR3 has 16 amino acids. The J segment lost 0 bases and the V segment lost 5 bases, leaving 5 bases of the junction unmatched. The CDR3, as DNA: TGTGCCAGCAGTCGGGAGACAGGGGGCTCCTACAATGAGCAGTTCTTC. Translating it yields CASSRETGGSYNEQFF.

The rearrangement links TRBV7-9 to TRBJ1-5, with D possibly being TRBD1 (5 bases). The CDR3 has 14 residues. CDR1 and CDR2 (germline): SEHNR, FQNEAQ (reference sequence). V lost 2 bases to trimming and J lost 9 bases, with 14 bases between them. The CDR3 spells CASSLSGGAGPQHF. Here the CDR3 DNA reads TGTGCCAGCAGCTTAAGTGGGGGAGCTGGGCCCCAGCATTTT.

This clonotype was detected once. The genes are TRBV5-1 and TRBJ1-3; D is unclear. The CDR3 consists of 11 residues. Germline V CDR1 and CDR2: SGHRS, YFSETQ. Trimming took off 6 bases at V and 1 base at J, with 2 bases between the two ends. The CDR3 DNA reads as TGCGCCAGCACTTCTGGAAACACCATATATTTT. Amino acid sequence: CASTSGNTIYF.

The CDR3 is CASSVAGPGGYTF. The CDR3 bases are TGTGCCAGCAGCGTAGCGGGCCCGGGGGGCTACACCTTC. V is TRBV9 and J is TRBJ1-2; D not resolved. The CDR3 is 13 amino acids. Trimming took 0 bases from V and 8 from J, leaving 11 bases between them. Germline CDR1 and CDR2: SGDLS and YYNGEE.

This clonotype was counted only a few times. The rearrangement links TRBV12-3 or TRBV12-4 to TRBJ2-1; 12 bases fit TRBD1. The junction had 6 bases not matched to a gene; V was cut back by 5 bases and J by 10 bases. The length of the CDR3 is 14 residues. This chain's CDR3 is CASSVAGTGGEQFF. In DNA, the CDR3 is TGTGCCAGCAGTGTCGCCGGGACAGGGGGCGAGCAGTTCTTC.

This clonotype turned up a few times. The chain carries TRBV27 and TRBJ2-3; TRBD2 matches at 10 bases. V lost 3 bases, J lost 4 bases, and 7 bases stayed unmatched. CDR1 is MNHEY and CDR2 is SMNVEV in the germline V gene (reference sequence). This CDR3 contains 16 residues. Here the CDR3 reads CASSFASGGLPDTQYF. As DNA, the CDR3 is TGTGCCAGCAGTTTTGCTAGCGGGGGTCTACCAGATACGCAGTATTTT.

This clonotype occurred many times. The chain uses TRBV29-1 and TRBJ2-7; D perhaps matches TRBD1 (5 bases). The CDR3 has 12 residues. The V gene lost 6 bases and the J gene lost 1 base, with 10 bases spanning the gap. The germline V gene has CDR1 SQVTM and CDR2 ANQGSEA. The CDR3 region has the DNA TGCAGCGTAGAGACAGTTTCCTACGAGCAGTACTTC. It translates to CSVETVSYEQYF.

The CDR3 here is CASSSKGPYSNQPQHF. The CDR3 nucleotides are TGTGCCAGCAGTTCCAAAGGGCCCTATAGCAATCAGCCCCAGCATTTT. This chain uses TRBV12-3 or TRBV12-4 with TRBJ1-5, with D uncertain. The CDR3 is 16 amino acids. V lost 4 bases, J lost 0 bases, and 13 bases lay in between.

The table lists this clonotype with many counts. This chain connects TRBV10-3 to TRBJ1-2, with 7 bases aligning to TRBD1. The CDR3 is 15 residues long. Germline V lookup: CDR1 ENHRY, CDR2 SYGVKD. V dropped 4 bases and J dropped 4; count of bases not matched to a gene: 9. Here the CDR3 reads CAISAMGTVGYGYTF. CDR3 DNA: TGTGCCATCAGTGCGATGGGGACAGTGGGCTATGGCTACACCTTC.

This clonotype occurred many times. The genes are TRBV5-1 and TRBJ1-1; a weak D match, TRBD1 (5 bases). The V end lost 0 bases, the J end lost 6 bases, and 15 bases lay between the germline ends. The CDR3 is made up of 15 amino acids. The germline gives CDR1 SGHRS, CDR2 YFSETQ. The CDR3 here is CASSLEGSRVAEAFF. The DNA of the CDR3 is TGCGCCAGCAGCTTGGAGGGGTCCAGGGTGGCTGAAGCTTTCTTT.

The CDR3: CASSHQTSAGTDTQYF. For the CDR3, the DNA is TGCGCCAGCAGCCACCAAACTAGCGCAGGCACAGATACGCAGTATTTT. The chain recombines TRBV4-1 with TRBJ2-3, with TRBD2 matching over 7 bases. V gave up 3 bases and J gave up 1 base; unmatched junction bases: 7. The CDR3 covers 16 residues. Germline-derived CDR1 and CDR2 are MGHRA and YSYEKL.

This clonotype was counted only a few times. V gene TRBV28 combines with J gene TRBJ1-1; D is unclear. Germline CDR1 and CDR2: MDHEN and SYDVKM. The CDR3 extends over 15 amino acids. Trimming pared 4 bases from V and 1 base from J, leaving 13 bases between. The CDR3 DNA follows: TGTGCCAGCAGTTCCCGGACGCCTGGGAACACTGAAGCTTTCTTT. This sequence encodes CASSSRTPGNTEAFF.

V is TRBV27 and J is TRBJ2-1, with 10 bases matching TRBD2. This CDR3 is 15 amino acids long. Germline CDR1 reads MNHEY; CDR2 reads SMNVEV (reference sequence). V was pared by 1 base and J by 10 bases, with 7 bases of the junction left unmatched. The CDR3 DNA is TGTGCCAGCAGTTTATATCTAGCGGGAGTTCCGGAGCAGTTCTTC. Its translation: CASSLYLAGVPEQFF.

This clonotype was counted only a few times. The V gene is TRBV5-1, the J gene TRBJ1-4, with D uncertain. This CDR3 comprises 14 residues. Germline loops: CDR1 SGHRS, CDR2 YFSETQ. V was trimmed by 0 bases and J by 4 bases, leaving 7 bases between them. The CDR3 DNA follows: TGCGCCAGCAGCTTGGGCAGGAGTAATGAAAAACTGTTTTTT. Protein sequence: CASSLGRSNEKLFF.

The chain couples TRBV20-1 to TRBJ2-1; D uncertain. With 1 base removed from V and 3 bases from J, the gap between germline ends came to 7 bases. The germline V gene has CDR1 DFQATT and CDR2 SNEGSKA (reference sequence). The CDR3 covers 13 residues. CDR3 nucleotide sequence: TGCAGTGCTAGAGCTGGGCTCTACAATGAGCAGTTCTTC. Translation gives CSARAGLYNEQFF.

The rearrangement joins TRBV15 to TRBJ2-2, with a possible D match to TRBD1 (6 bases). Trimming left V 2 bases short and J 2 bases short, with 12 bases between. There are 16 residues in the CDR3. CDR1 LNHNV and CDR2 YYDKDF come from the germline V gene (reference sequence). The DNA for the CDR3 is TGTGCCACCAGCAGAAGAGACAGGCGAAACACCGGGGAGCTGTTTTTT. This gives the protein CATSRRDRRNTGELFF.

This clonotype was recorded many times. The CDR3 sequence: CATKPGTGNQPQHF. The CDR3 nucleotides are TGTGCCACGAAGCCAGGGACAGGGAATCAGCCCCAGCATTTT. This rearrangement joins TRBV10-3 to TRBJ1-5; TRBD1 aligns across 9 bases. The CDR3 runs 14 residues. The V gene end was trimmed by 10 bases and the J gene end by 4 bases; junction bases not matched to a gene: 8. Germline V gene data show CDR1 as ENHRY and CDR2 as SYGVKD.

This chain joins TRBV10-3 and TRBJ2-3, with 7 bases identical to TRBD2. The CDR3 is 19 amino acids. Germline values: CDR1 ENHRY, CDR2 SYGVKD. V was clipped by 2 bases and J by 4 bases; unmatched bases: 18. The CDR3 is CAISERSSLSGERADTQYF. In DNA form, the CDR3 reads TGTGCCATCAGTGAGAGATCCAGCCTGAGCGGGGAGAGGGCAGATACGCAGTATTTT.

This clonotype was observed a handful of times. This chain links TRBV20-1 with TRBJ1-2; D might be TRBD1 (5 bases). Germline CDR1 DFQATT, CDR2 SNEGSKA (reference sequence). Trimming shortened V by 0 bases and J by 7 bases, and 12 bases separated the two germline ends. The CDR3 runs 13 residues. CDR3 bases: TGCAGTGCTAGAGACAGGGCCCAGGCTGGCTACACCTTC. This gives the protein CSARDRAQAGYTF.

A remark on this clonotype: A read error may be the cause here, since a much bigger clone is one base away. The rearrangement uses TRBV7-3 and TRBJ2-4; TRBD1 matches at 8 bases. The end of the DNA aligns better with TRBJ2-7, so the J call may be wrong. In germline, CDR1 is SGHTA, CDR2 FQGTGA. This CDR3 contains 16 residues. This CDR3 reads CASSPGGTGFSCEQYF. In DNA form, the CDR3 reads TGTGCCAGCAGCCCAGGCGGGACAGGTTTCTCCTGCGAGCAGTACTTC.

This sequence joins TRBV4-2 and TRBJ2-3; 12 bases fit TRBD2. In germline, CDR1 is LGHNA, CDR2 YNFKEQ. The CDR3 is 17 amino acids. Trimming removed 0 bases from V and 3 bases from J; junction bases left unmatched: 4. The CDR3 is CASSQDGLAGGTDTQYF. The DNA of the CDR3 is TGTGCCAGCAGCCAAGATGGTCTAGCGGGGGGGACAGATACGCAGTATTTT.

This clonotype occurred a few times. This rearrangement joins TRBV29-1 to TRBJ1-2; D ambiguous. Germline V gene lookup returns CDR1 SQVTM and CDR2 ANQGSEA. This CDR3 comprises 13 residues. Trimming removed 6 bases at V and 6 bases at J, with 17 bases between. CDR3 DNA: TGCAGCGTCGCCGCCAGATTAGACAATGGCTACACCTTC. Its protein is CSVAARLDNGYTF.

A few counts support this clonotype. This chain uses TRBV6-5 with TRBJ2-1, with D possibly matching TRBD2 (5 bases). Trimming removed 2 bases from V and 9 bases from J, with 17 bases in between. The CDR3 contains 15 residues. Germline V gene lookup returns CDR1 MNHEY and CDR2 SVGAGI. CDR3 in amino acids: CASSYRTNQAGEQFF. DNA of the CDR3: TGTGCCAGCAGTTACCGAACGAACCAGGCGGGTGAGCAGTTCTTC.